The clone carrying this T cell receptor beta chain has more than one count but fewer than ten. Antigen: not known. The data derive from a study of type 1 regulatory T cells. Overall study context: This in vitro CD4 product, T-allo10, is enriched for Tr1 cells and alloantigen-specific.

A single record per CDR3 protein comes from TCRdb applying MiXCR to the reads. The sample records about 62,000 distinct CDR3 sequences, 55% to 65% being singletons. Study-level results: Compared with non-type 1 regulatory T cells, type 1 regulatory T cells showed a more restricted TCR repertoire.

Germline V lookup: CDR1 MNHNS, CDR2 SASEGT. The V end lost 4 bases, the J end lost 7 bases, and 14 bases lay between the germline ends. The CDR3 is 14 amino acids. The sample consisted of cultured non-Tr1 T cells, either the whole culture or a sorted T cell fraction (not recorded which). The chain joins TRBV6-1 to TRBJ2-4; D call uncertain. The TCR comes from a human donor in good health. CDR3 DNA: TGTGCCAGCAGTGTCGAAGTATCTGGCAACATTCAGTACTTC. Translation: CASSVEVSGNIQYF.